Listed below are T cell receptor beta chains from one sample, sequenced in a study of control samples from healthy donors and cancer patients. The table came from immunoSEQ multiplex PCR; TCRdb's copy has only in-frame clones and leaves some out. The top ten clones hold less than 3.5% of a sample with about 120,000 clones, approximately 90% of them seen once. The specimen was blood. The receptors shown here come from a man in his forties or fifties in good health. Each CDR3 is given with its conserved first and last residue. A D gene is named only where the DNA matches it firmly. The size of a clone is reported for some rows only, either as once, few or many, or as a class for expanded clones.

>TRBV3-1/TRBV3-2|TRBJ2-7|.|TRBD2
TGTGCCAGCAGTAGCGGGGGAACCTACGAGCAGTACTTC
CASSSGGTYEQYF
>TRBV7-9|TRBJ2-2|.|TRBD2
TGTGCCAGCAGCTTCCAAAGGACTAGCGGGGGTGTGGCCGGGGAGCTGTTTTTT
CASSFQRTSGGVAGELFF
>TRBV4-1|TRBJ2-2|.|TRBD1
TGCGCCAGCAGCCAAAGGACAGGGGCCCGCTCGAACACCGGGGAGCTGTTTTTT
CASSQRTGARSNTGELFF
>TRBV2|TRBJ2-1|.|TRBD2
TGTGCCAGCAGTCGGACTAGCTACAATGAGCAGTTCTTC
CASSRTSYNEQFF
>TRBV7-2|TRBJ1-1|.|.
TGTGCCAGCAGCACGCGGGGCACTGAAGCTTTCTTT
CASSTRGTEAFF
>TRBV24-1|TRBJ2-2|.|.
TGTGCCACCTCCTCACGCGGGGAGCTGTTTTTT
CATSSRGELFF
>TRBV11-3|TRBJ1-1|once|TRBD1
TGTGCCAGCAGCTTAATGGGACAGGGGGCGTCCACTGAAGCTTTCTTT
CASSLMGQGASTEAFF
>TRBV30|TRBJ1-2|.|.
TGTGCCTGGAGTGTACGGTTTGCGGGTATGAACTATGGCTACACCTTC
CAWSVRFAGMNYGYTF
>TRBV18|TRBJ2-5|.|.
TGTGCCAGCTCACCACCGATTGGGGGAATGGGAGAGACCCAGTACTTC
CASSPPIGGMGETQYF
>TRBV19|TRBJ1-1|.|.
TGTGCCAGTAGTATAGGAATAGGAGAGCTTCTATTAATGAACACTGAAGCTTTCTTT
CASSIGIGELLLMNTEAFF
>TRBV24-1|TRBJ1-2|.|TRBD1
TGTGCCACCAGTGATGGCGGGACAGGGGTTCGTGGCTACACCTTC
CATSDGGTGVRGYTF
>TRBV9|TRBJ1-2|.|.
TGTGCCAGCAGCGTAGGTGGATATGGCTACACCTTC
CASSVGGYGYTF
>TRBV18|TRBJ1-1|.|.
TGTGCCAGCTCACCACCGGGGGCGGCTGAAGCTTTCTTT
CASSPPGAAEAFF
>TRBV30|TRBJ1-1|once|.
TGTGCCTGGGGGAGGGAGGGCACTGAAGCTTTCTTT
CAWGREGTEAFF
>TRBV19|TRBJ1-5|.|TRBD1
TGTGCCAGTAACGGCGACAGGGGGACTAATCAGCCCCAGCATTTT
CASNGDRGTNQPQHF
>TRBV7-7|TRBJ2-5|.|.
TGTGCCAGCAGCTTAGGGTATCAAGAGACCCAGTACTTC
CASSLGYQETQYF
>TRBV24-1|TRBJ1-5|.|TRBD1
TGTGCCACCAGTGATTTTGGAGGGACAGGACAGCATTTT
CATSDFGGTGQHF
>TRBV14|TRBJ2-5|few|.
TGTGCCAGCAGCCCAACCGGGCTGGAAGAGACCCAGTACTTC
CASSPTGLEETQYF
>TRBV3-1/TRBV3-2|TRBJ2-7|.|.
TGTGCCAGCAGGGGGCGGTGGGGCCGGGGCTCCTACGAGCAGTACTTC
CASRGRWGRGSYEQYF
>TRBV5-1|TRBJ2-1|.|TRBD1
TGCGCCAGCACCTCTGGCGGGACAGGGTACAATGAGCAGTTCTTC
CASTSGGTGYNEQFF
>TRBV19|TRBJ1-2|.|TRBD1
TGTGCCAGTAGCACCCGGGACAGGGTAAACTATGGCTACACCTTC
CASSTRDRVNYGYTF
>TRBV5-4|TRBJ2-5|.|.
TGTGCCAGCAGCTTCGCGAAAAAAGAGACCCAGTACTTC
CASSFAKKETQYF
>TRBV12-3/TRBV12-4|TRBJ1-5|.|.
TGTGCCAGCAGCCGCAGGGAGAATCAGCCCCAGCATTTT
CASSRRENQPQHF
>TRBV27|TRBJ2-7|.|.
TGTGCCAGCAGTGAGGGCCTTAACTCCTACGAGCAGTACTTC
CASSEGLNSYEQYF
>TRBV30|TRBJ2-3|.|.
TGTGCCTGGAGCTCCGCGCCGGATACGCAGTATTTT
CAWSSAPDTQYF
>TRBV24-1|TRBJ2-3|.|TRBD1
TGTGCCACCAGTGATTTCAGGACAGGGCTCCCAAGCACAGATACGCAGTATTTT
CATSDFRTGLPSTDTQYF
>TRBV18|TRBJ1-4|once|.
TGTGCCAGCTCACCCCGGTCTGTCTTACTGGATGAAAAACTGTTTTTT
CASSPRSVLLDEKLFF
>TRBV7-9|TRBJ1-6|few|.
TGTGCCAGCAGCTTAGGGGGGGCGCGGTATAATTCACCCCTCCACTTT
CASSLGGARYNSPLHF